The clone carrying this TCR beta chain came up many times. Its antigen remains unidentified. This sample was included in a study of T cells in Graves' hyperthyroidism and ophthalmopathy. Study-wide results and limits: Blood also held most thyroid clonotypes expanded beyond 0.001.

From RNA transcripts, TCR beta CDR3 regions were amplified. HTBI primers were used for first-round RT-PCR of the TCR CDR3. TCRdb re-derived calls from the multiplex PCR reads in MiXCR, one entry per CDR3 protein. This table holds a few hundred thousand distinct CDR3 sequences, about 16% found once. Used for diagnoses were clinical symptoms, serum thyroxine and TRAb, thyroid ultrasound and orbital computed tomography. Specimen: blood. This TCR came from a woman aged 25 to 39 with Graves' hyperthyroidism.

The CDR3 is CSASDRANYGYTF. The DNA for the CDR3 is TGCAGTGCAAGCGACAGGGCTAACTATGGCTACACCTTC. The chain recombines TRBV20-1 with TRBJ1-2; 7 bases line up with TRBD1. The V and J ends lost 6 bases and 0 bases, in that order; junction bases with no gene match: 4. Germline V gene data show CDR1 as DFQATT and CDR2 as SNEGSKA (reference sequence). The CDR3 loop spans 13 amino acids.